The 27 T cell receptor beta chains presented below share a single source sample, sequenced in a study of T cell responses to AZD1222 COVID-19 vaccine (dated by TCRdb to about 2021). The library was produced with the immunoSEQ multiplex PCR assay. TCRdb mirrors the immuneACCESS table, restricted to in-frame sequences. Some clones are absent from its copies; in checked studies, under half trace to an unresolved V gene, and the reason for the others is unknown. The sample includes 100,000 or so clones, with 82% observed a single time. Of the sample, less than 6% falls within the top ten clones. The time point label on this specimen signifies: baseline before first vaccination. This sample comprised peripheral blood, obtained on day 0 of AZD1222 vaccination. These receptors all stem from an adult in good health.

V usage is TRBV11-3 and J usage is TRBJ1-5; D not resolved. There are 14 residues in the CDR3. CDR1 is SGHNT and CDR2 is YENEEA in the germline V gene. V was shortened by 6 bases and J by 1 base, with 10 bases between the two germline ends. The CDR3 DNA reads TGTGCCAGCAGTCCACCACGAAGCAATCAGCCCCAGCATTTT. This gives the protein CASSPPRSNQPQHF.

This chain connects TRBV4-2 to TRBJ2-7; 9 positions agree with TRBD2. Germline CDR1 is LGHNA and CDR2 is YNFKEQ. V lost 1 base, J lost 0 bases, and 4 bases stayed unmatched. The CDR3 has 16 amino acids. DNA for the CDR3: TGTGCCAGCAGCCAAGCTAGCGGGGACTCCTCCTACGAGCAGTACTTC. Translation: CASSQASGDSSYEQYF.

In regard to this clone: Relative to the germline gene, one junction end is altered; a read error may explain this. This chain connects TRBV7-2 to TRBJ2-3; 8 bases map to TRBD2. Germline CDR1 reads SGHTA; CDR2 reads FQGNSA. The CDR3 has 15 amino acids. As DNA, the CDR3 is TGTGCCAGCAGCTTACGAAGTGACAGCGGCGGGGGGTCGCACTTT. Translated, it gives CASSLRSDSGGGSHF.

This clone was seen more than once but under ten times. The gene calls are TRBV5-1 and TRBJ2-7, with D hard to call. The V gene's germline CDR1 is SGHRS and CDR2 YFSETQ. This CDR3 is 15 amino acids long. The germline V and J ends were trimmed by 0 bases and 6 bases, with 16 bases remaining between them. CDR3 nucleotides: TGCGCCAGCAGCTTGGTGGGCGGTCGCCCGATCGAGCAGTACTTC. Its protein product is CASSLVGGRPIEQYF.

The chain carries TRBV15 and TRBJ2-5, with D possibly TRBD2 on 7 matching bases. Per germline, CDR1 LNHNV and CDR2 YYDKDF (reference sequence). The CDR3 contains 15 residues. V lost 6 bases, J lost 6 bases, and 20 bases lay in between. The CDR3 sequence: CATSEVRGARQTQYF. DNA of the CDR3: TGTGCCACCAGTGAAGTTCGGGGGGCGCGACAGACCCAGTACTTC.

This chain joins TRBV27 and TRBJ2-3; D not resolved. Germline values: CDR1 MNHEY, CDR2 SMNVEV (reference sequence). V gave up 6 bases and J gave up 4 bases, with 14 bases separating them. The CDR3 contains 14 residues. The CDR3 loop reads CASSPETRPDTQYF. The CDR3 DNA is TGTGCCAGCAGCCCCGAGACGCGCCCAGATACGCAGTATTTT.

The chain has TRBV11-2 and TRBJ2-7; D is possibly TRBD1 (6 bases). Germline CDR1 SGHAT, CDR2 FQNNGV. The V and J ends lost 2 bases and 5 bases respectively, with 16 bases between them. This CDR3 comprises 15 residues. CDR3 sequence (DNA): TGTGCCAGCAGCTTACATAACAGGGTCGGCCACGAGCAGTACTTC. Its protein product is CASSLHNRVGHEQYF. Complete variable domain (other parts from reference TRBV11-2 and TRBJ2-7): EAGVAQSPRYKIIEKRQSVAFWCNPISGHATLYWYQQILGQGPKLLIQFQNNGVVDDSQLPKDRFSAERLKGVDSTLKIQPAKLEDSAVYLCASSLHNRVGHEQYFGPGTRLTVT.

This chain joins TRBV5-1 and TRBJ1-1; D gene unclear. CDR1 is SGHRS, CDR2 YFSETQ, per germline. This CDR3 is 14 amino acids long. Trimming removed 5 bases at V and 1 base at J, with 12 bases between. The CDR3 nucleotides read TGCGCCAGCAGACAAGTTAGTGGGAACACTGAAGCTTTCTTT. Its protein product is CASRQVSGNTEAFF.

The rearrangement links TRBV5-6 to TRBJ2-7; 8 positions agree with TRBD1. Trimming removed 0 bases from V and 1 base from J; junction bases left unmatched: 6. The V gene's germline CDR1 is SGHDT and CDR2 YYEEEE. The CDR3 spans 16 residues. As DNA, the CDR3 is TGTGCCAGCAGCTTGGAAGGCAGGACAGGGTCCTACGAGCAGTACTTC. Amino acid sequence: CASSLEGRTGSYEQYF.

The chain couples TRBV7-9 to TRBJ2-3; possible D gene TRBD2, 5 bases. CDR3 length: 14 residues. With 4 bases removed from V and 3 bases from J, the gap between germline ends came to 11 bases. Germline CDR1 and CDR2: SEHNR and FQNEAQ (reference sequence). The CDR3 coding sequence is TGTGCCAGCAGCTACCTGACGGGGACAGATACGCAGTATTTT. Translation: CASSYLTGTDTQYF.

This clone was seen once. The genes are TRBV7-2 and TRBJ1-1, with no clear D. V was trimmed by 5 bases and J by 1 base, leaving 11 bases between them. The CDR3 sequence is 14 residues long. CDR1 is SGHTA, CDR2 FQGNSA, per germline. This chain's CDR3 is CASSMMGGNTEAFF. The CDR3, as DNA: TGTGCCAGCAGCATGATGGGCGGGAACACTGAAGCTTTCTTT. The full variable domain, completed using reference TRBV7-2 and TRBJ1-1, is GAGVSQSPSNKVTEKGKDVELRCDPISGHTALYWYRQSLGQGLEFLIYFQGNSAPDKSGLPSDRFSAERTGGSVSTLTIQRTQQEDSAVYLCASSMMGGNTEAFFGQGTRLTVV.

J is TRBJ2-1 and V is TRBV5-1; the match to TRBD2 covers 9 bases. With 4 bases clipped from V and 1 base from J, the junction kept 15 bases outside the gene matches. The CDR3 length is 19 residues. Germline V gene lookup returns CDR1 SGHRS and CDR2 YFSETQ. The DNA for the CDR3 is TGCGCCAGCAGCCCCTGGGGCGGGGGGGCGGTTGGGTCCTACAATGAGCAGTTCTTC. This translates into CASSPWGGGAVGSYNEQFF.

The V gene is TRBV4-2, the J gene TRBJ2-1; possibly TRBD1 or TRBD2 for D (6 bases each). Germline V CDR1 and CDR2: LGHNA, YNFKEQ. The CDR3 is 16 amino acids. Between the trimmed V and J ends, which lost 0 bases and 8 bases, there was a span of 17 bases. The CDR3 DNA reads TGTGCCAGCAGCCAAGATCTTTACGGGGGCGGCGATGAGCAGTTCTTC. Encoded protein: CASSQDLYGGGDEQFF.

This chain uses TRBV19 with TRBJ1-1; D possibly corresponds to TRBD1 (6 bases). V was shortened by 4 bases and J by 0 bases, with 15 bases between the two germline ends. The CDR3 loop spans 16 amino acids. Germline V gives CDR1 LNHDA, CDR2 SQIVND (reference sequence). The CDR3 region is CASSNKDRAMNTEAFF. The CDR3 nucleotides are TGTGCCAGTAGTAATAAGGACAGAGCGATGAACACTGAAGCTTTCTTT.

V usage is TRBV18 and J usage is TRBJ1-6; D is unclear. Germline V gives CDR1 KGHSH, CDR2 LQKENI. The CDR3 runs 16 residues. The V gene lost 3 bases and the J gene lost 0 bases, with 9 bases spanning the gap. CDR3 sequence reads: CASSPLIASYNSPLHF. The CDR3 region has the DNA TGTGCCAGCTCACCGCTTATTGCCTCCTATAATTCACCCCTCCACTTT. Drawing the rest from reference TRBV18 and TRBJ1-6, the complete variable domain is NAGVMQNPRHLVRRRGQEARLRCSPMKGHSHVYWYRQLPEEGLKFMVYLQKENIIDESGMPKERFSAEFPKEGPSILRIQQVVRGDSAAYFCASSPLIASYNSPLHFGNGTRLTVT.

In this sample, this clone turned up a few times. The V and J genes are TRBV19 and TRBJ1-2, with D unclear. Germline loops: CDR1 LNHDA, CDR2 SQIVND (reference sequence). The V end was cut by 4 bases, the J end by 2 bases, with 11 bases between. CDR3 length: 14 residues. In DNA, the CDR3 is TGTGCCAGTAGTAGGCCGGACGAAAACTATGGCTACACCTTC. This translates into CASSRPDENYGYTF. Variable domain in full (rest from reference TRBV19 and TRBJ1-2): DGGITQSPKYLFRKEGQNVTLSCEQNLNHDAMYWYRQDPGQGLRLIYYSQIVNDFQKGDIAEGYSVSREKKESFPLTVTSAQKNPTAFYLCASSRPDENYGYTFGSGTRLTVV.

This clone was counted only a few times. The chain couples TRBV30 to TRBJ1-4, with D hard to call. This CDR3 contains 14 residues. The ends were cut back, 2 bases at V and 4 bases at J, with 11 bases in the middle. Germline CDR1 is GTSNPN and CDR2 is SVGIG (reference sequence). The CDR3: CAWSPTGHNEKLFF. The CDR3 nucleotides are TGTGCCTGGAGTCCGACCGGGCATAATGAAAAACTGTTTTTT. Variable domain in full (rest from reference TRBV30 and TRBJ1-4): SQTIHQWPATLVQPVGSPLSLECTVEGTSNPNLYWYRQAAGRGLQLLFYSVGIGQISSEVPQNLSASRPQDRQFILSSKKLLLSDSGFYLCAWSPTGHNEKLFFGSGTQLSVL.

This clone appeared once. The J gene is TRBJ1-1, the V gene TRBV19, with a weak D call TRBD1 (6 bases). Germline CDR1 reads LNHDA; CDR2 reads SQIVND (reference sequence). The CDR3 consists of 19 residues. The V end was cut by 8 bases, the J end by 0 bases, with 28 bases between. For the CDR3, the DNA is TGTGCCAGTCGCCAAACAAGTACAGGGTGGGTGATCGTGAACACTGAAGCTTTCTTT. This sequence encodes CASRQTSTGWVIVNTEAFF. Drawing the rest from reference TRBV19 and TRBJ1-1, the complete variable domain is DGGITQSPKYLFRKEGQNVTLSCEQNLNHDAMYWYRQDPGQGLRLIYYSQIVNDFQKGDIAEGYSVSREKKESFPLTVTSAQKNPTAFYLCASRQTSTGWVIVNTEAFFGQGTRLTVV.

The chain combines TRBV12-5 with TRBJ1-1, with D hard to call. With 2 bases removed from V and 1 base from J, the gap between germline ends came to 5 bases. Per the germline V gene, CDR1 is LGHNT and CDR2 is FRNRAP. There are 13 residues in the CDR3. CDR3 bases: TGTGCTAGTGGTTTGTCGGGGAACACTGAAGCTTTCTTT. As protein: CASGLSGNTEAFF.

This clone came up a few times. V and J are TRBV19 and TRBJ2-5, with D uncertain. Looked up from germline, CDR1 is LNHDA and CDR2 is SQIVND (reference sequence). This CDR3 has 12 amino acids. Trimming left V 2 bases short and J 1 base short, with 2 bases between. In DNA form, the CDR3 reads TGTGCCAGTAGTATACCCCAAGAGACCCAGTACTTC. This sequence encodes CASSIPQETQYF.

Concerning this clone: Distinct nucleotide sequences in the sample also encode this CDR3. V usage is TRBV4-3 and J usage is TRBJ2-3; D is possibly TRBD1 (6 bases). The CDR3 spans 16 residues. Trimming removed 0 bases at V and 0 bases at J, with 10 bases between. Per the germline V gene, CDR1 is LGHNA and CDR2 is YSLEER. The CDR3 protein is CASSQDRGGSTDTQYF. CDR3 bases: TGCGCCAGCAGCCAAGACCGAGGGGGAAGCACAGATACGCAGTATTTT.

The chain links TRBV7-3 to TRBJ2-3; D is ambiguous. There are 15 residues in the CDR3. Trimming took 2 bases from V and 3 from J, leaving 12 bases between them. Per the germline V gene, CDR1 is SGHTA and CDR2 is FQGTGA. The chain's CDR3 is CASSLGTAETDTQYF. As DNA, the CDR3 is TGTGCCAGCAGCTTAGGTACGGCTGAGACAGATACGCAGTATTTT. The variable domain in full, with the rest retrieved from reference TRBV7-3 and TRBJ2-3, is GAGVSQTPSNKVTEKGKYVELRCDPISGHTALYWYRQSLGQGPEFLIYFQGTGAADDSGLPNDRFFAVRPEGSVSTLKIQRTERGDSAVYLCASSLGTAETDTQYFGPGTRLTVL.

The CDR3 spells CASSVASGGFNEQFF. The DNA for the CDR3 is TGTGCCAGCAGCGTAGCTAGCGGGGGGTTCAATGAGCAGTTCTTC. The chain joins TRBV9 to TRBJ2-1, with 11 nucleotides matching TRBD2. This CDR3 region has 15 residues. Germline loops: CDR1 SGDLS, CDR2 YYNGEE. The V segment lost 0 bases and the J segment 6 bases; nucleotides outside the gene matches: 2. The full variable domain, rest sourced from reference TRBV9 and TRBJ2-1, is DSGVTQTPKHLITATGQRVTLRCSPRSGDLSVYWYQQSLDQGLQFLIQYYNGEERAKGNILERFSAQQFPDLHSELNLSSLELGDSALYFCASSVASGGFNEQFFGPGTRLTVL.

The chain is built from TRBV21-1 and TRBJ1-5; the table's D call TRBD1 went unverified against the DNA. TRBV21-1 counts as a pseudogene. The CDR3 loop spans 19 amino acids. The CDR3 spells CASSKVWGTGGYSNQPQHF. The CDR3 DNA follows: TGTGCCAGCAGCAAAGTTTGGGGGACAGGTGGATATAGCAATCAGCCCCAGCATTTT.

The V call is TRBV29-1, the J call TRBJ2-7; D is unclear. With 4 bases removed from V and 3 bases from J, the gap between germline ends came to 13 bases. In germline, CDR1 is SQVTM, CDR2 ANQGSEA. The CDR3 runs 13 residues. The CDR3 region is CSVGLMGGYEQYF. DNA of the CDR3: TGCAGCGTTGGGCTGATGGGCGGCTACGAGCAGTACTTC.

The rearrangement links TRBV4-2 to TRBJ2-3, with TRBD2 matching 13 bases. Germline CDR1 reads LGHNA; CDR2 reads YNFKEQ. Unmatched junction bases numbered 4, after V lost 2 bases and J lost 2 bases. This CDR3 has 17 residues. The CDR3 DNA follows: TGTGCCAGCAGCCAATCGGGACTAGCGGGGTCCACAGATACGCAGTATTTT. Its protein is CASSQSGLAGSTDTQYF.

This clone has only a few counts. The chain combines TRBV4-1 with TRBJ1-1; D might be TRBD1 (6 bases). CDR1 is MGHRA, CDR2 YSYEKL, per germline. The CDR3 loop spans 14 amino acids. V lost 4 bases, J lost 1 base, and 10 bases lay in between. DNA for the CDR3: TGCGCCAGCAGCCTGTCCAGGGGGAACACTGAAGCTTTCTTT. Translated: CASSLSRGNTEAFF.